This passage covers 11 T cell receptor beta chains from one sample sequenced in a study of T-cell memory formation after mild COVID-19. One entry per CDR3 protein, called by TCRdb with MiXCR from the 5' RACE reads. Found here are hundreds of thousands of distinct CDR3 sequences, around 30% of them singletons; the top ten hold approximately 13%. The specimen sequenced was PBMCs or a T cell subset sorted from them (not recorded which). These receptors were taken from an adult woman who had mild COVID-19 (a few samples of this study predate the infection). Cell type and time point are not known.

The chain uses TRBV18 and TRBJ2-7; 7 bases are a match to TRBD2. The germline V gene has CDR1 KGHSH and CDR2 LQKENI. The junction had 10 bases not matched to a gene; V was cut back by 2 bases and J by 6 bases. The CDR3 runs 15 residues. CDR3 loop: CASSPYGLVGGEQYF. CDR3 DNA: TGTGCCAGCTCACCATATGGACTAGTCGGCGGCGAGCAGTACTTC.

CDR3 sequence (DNA): TGTGCCACCAGTGATGTGAACCTAGCGGGAGGGCCTGGTACGCAGTATTTT. Its protein product is CATSDVNLAGGPGTQYF. The chain uses TRBV24-1 and TRBJ2-3, with 12 positions matching TRBD2. Germline loops: CDR1 KGHDR, CDR2 SFDVKD. The CDR3 runs to 17 residues. V dropped 3 bases and J dropped 8; count of bases not matched to a gene: 11.

This clonotype was picked up a small number of times. The rearrangement joins TRBV12-3 or TRBV12-4 to TRBJ2-1; 11 bases map to TRBD2. This CDR3 has 16 amino acids. Trimming at V came to 5 bases and at J to 9 bases, leaving 12 bases not matched to a gene. This CDR3 is CASSPVTSGMNSEQFF. CDR3 DNA sequence: TGTGCCAGCAGTCCCGTGACTAGCGGGATGAATAGTGAGCAGTTCTTC.

This clonotype occurred a few times. The genes are TRBV19 and TRBJ2-1; TRBD2 matches 8 bases. The CDR3 length is 16 residues. J was trimmed by 13 bases and V by 3 bases; bases with no gene match: 17. Germline V gene lookup returns CDR1 LNHDA and CDR2 SQIVND (reference sequence). Here the CDR3 reads CASSIFTGISGTDQFF. The CDR3 region has the DNA TGTGCCAGTAGTATTTTTACAGGGATTAGCGGGACCGACCAGTTCTTC.

The chain recombines TRBV20-1 with TRBJ2-5; D is uncertain. The CDR3 consists of 14 residues. Between the trimmed V and J ends, which lost 0 bases and 6 bases, there was a span of 14 bases. The V gene's germline CDR1 is DFQATT and CDR2 SNEGSKA (reference sequence). Here the CDR3 reads CSAREPRIAKTQYF. CDR3 coding DNA: TGCAGTGCTAGAGAGCCCAGGATCGCGAAGACCCAGTACTTC.

This chain joins TRBV18 and TRBJ1-2; D ambiguous. V was pared by 3 bases and J by 8 bases, with 13 bases between. The CDR3 sequence is 13 residues long. The germline gives CDR1 KGHSH, CDR2 LQKENI. For the CDR3, the DNA is TGTGCCAGCTCACCGAGTGACTCACGGGGCTACACCTTC. This sequence encodes CASSPSDSRGYTF. Based on the CDR3 plus reference TRBV18 and TRBJ1-2, the full variable domain is NAGVMQNPRHLVRRRGQEARLRCSPMKGHSHVYWYRQLPEEGLKFMVYLQKENIIDESGMPKERFSAEFPKEGPSILRIQQVVRGDSAAYFCASSPSDSRGYTFGSGTRLTVV.

The V call is TRBV4-2, the J call TRBJ2-1, with 8 bases matching TRBD1. This CDR3 spans 15 amino acids. The V segment lost 0 bases and the J segment 8 bases; nucleotides outside the gene matches: 6. Germline V CDR1 and CDR2: LGHNA, YNFKEQ. The CDR3 spells CASSQDPGGIDEQFF. The CDR3 DNA reads as TGTGCCAGCAGCCAAGACCCAGGGGGCATCGATGAGCAGTTCTTC.

This clonotype was detected ten times or more. CDR3 sequence reads: CSASRTGNEQFF. The CDR3 coding sequence is TGCAGTGCTAGTCGTACAGGCAATGAGCAGTTCTTC. The chain is built from TRBV20-1 and TRBJ2-1, with D maybe TRBD1 (5 bases). CDR3 length: 12 amino acids. Looked up from germline, CDR1 is DFQATT and CDR2 is SNEGSKA (reference sequence). Trimming pared 3 bases from V and 6 bases from J, leaving 9 bases between.

J is TRBJ2-3 and V is TRBV4-1; D perhaps matches TRBD2 (6 bases). The CDR3 consists of 14 residues. Germline V lookup: CDR1 MGHRA, CDR2 YSYEKL. Deletions cut 2 bases from V and 5 bases from J, with 11 bases between. This CDR3 reads CASSQILAVDTQYF. As DNA, the CDR3 is TGCGCCAGCAGCCAAATACTAGCAGTAGATACGCAGTATTTT.

This chain links TRBV5-8 with TRBJ2-7; 8 positions match TRBD1. After removal of 6 bases from V and 4 bases from J, the junction contained 12 bases not matched to a gene. The germline CDR1 and CDR2 sequences are SGHTS and YDEGEE. This CDR3 region has 15 residues. CDR3 sequence reads: CASNPPGQALYEQYF. CDR3 nucleotides: TGTGCCAGCAACCCCCCGGGACAGGCCCTTTACGAGCAGTACTTC.

The chain couples TRBV19 to TRBJ1-5; possibly TRBD1 for D (5 bases). CDR3 length: 13 residues. The germline V gene has CDR1 LNHDA and CDR2 SQIVND (reference sequence). V lost 8 bases to trimming and J lost 4 bases, with 12 bases between them. The CDR3 region is CASWGKVNQPQHF. The CDR3 coding sequence is TGTGCCAGTTGGGGCAAGGTAAATCAGCCCCAGCATTTT.